This TCR beta chain is drawn from a study of radiotherapy plus CTLA-4 blockade in lung cancer. The CDR3 is 20 amino acids. The germline V gene encodes CDR1 MGHRA and CDR2 YSYEKL. V shed 1 base, J shed 5 bases, and the junction held 20 bases outside the gene matches. Profiling relied on immunoSEQ multiplex PCR, and the TCRdb table lists in-frame clones only, not all of them. This table has approximately 99,000 clones, around 88% appearing once. The specimen was peripheral blood, collected from a patient treated with radiotherapy plus ipilimumab. The chain employs TRBV4-1 and TRBJ2-1; 7 nucleotides line up with TRBD2. This TCR was recovered from a human donor with non-small cell lung cancer that progressed on radiotherapy plus ipilimumab. As DNA, the CDR3 is TGCGCCAGCAGCCAAGCCGCCTTGCGGGAGTTTATGAGCGGGGACAATGAGCAGTTCTTC. As protein: CASSQAALREFMSGDNEQFF.